This record concerns one TCR beta chain sequence. What it recognizes is unknown. Donors in the study were healthy people who gave bone marrow. This sample is drawn from a study of cytomegalovirus exposure and HLA in healthy donors. With 60 Vbeta and 13 Jbeta primers, the PCR was carried out. Using immunoSEQ multiplex PCR, the repertoire was profiled, and TCRdb retains in-frame clones only, with some absent. This table has 150,000 or so clones, approximately 71% appearing once. Overall study findings and caveats: The authors enumerated 150 to 200 TCR beta chains as linked to cytomegalovirus.

V was clipped by 5 bases and J by 5 bases, with 13 bases between them. The germline gives CDR1 SGHTA, CDR2 FQGTGA. The CDR3 totals 14 residues. The clonotype originates from a girl between 10 and 17 years old in good health and CMV-seronegative. This rearrangement joins TRBV7-3 to TRBJ1-5; D is possibly TRBD1 (5 bases). The source material was PBMCs. CDR3 in amino acids: CASSHPTGDQPQHF. In DNA, the CDR3 is TGTGCCAGCAGCCATCCCACAGGAGATCAGCCCCAGCATTTT.